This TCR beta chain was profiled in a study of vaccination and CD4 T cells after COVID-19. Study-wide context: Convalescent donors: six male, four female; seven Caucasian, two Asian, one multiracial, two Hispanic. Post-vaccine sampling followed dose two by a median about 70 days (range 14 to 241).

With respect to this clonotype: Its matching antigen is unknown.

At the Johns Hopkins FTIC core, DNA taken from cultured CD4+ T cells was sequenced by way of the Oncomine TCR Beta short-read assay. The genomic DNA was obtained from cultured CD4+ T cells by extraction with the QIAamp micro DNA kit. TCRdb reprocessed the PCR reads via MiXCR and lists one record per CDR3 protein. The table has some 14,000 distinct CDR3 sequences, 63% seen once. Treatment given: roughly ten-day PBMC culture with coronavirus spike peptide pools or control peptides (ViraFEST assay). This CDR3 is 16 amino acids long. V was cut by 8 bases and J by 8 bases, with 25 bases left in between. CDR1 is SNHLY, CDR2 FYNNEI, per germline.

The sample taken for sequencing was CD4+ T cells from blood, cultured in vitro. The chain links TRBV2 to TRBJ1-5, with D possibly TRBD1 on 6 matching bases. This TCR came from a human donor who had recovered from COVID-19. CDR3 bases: TGTGCCAGCGGACAGCTCCCGACGCAGTCAGGGGAGCCCCAGCATTTT. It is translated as CASGQLPTQSGEPQHF.